This T cell receptor (beta chain) is drawn from a study of T-cell memory formation after mild COVID-19. The study, taken as a whole, reports: Contracting CD4+ clones sat mainly in CM and EM; CD8+ in EMRA. The finding that pre-infection memory included some responding clones suggested that cross-reactive memory joined.

As to this clonotype: Its specificity is not known.

TCRdb reprocessed the 5' RACE reads with MiXCR, giving one entry per CDR3 protein. Here the sample spans roughly 450,000 distinct CDR3 sequences, approximately 18% being singletons. The sequence came from a man aged 18-30 years who had mild COVID-19 (a few samples of this study predate the infection). Cell type and time point are not known. The source material was PBMCs or a T cell subset sorted from them (not recorded which).

The CDR3 bases are TGTGCCAGCAGCGTAGGAGCGGGGGGAAAAGAGACCCAGTACTTC. Encoded protein: CASSVGAGGKETQYF. The gene calls are TRBV9 and TRBJ2-5; the match to TRBD2 covers 9 bases. V gave up 0 bases and J gave up 3 bases; unmatched junction bases: 3. CDR1 and CDR2 (germline): SGDLS, YYNGEE. This CDR3 contains 15 residues.